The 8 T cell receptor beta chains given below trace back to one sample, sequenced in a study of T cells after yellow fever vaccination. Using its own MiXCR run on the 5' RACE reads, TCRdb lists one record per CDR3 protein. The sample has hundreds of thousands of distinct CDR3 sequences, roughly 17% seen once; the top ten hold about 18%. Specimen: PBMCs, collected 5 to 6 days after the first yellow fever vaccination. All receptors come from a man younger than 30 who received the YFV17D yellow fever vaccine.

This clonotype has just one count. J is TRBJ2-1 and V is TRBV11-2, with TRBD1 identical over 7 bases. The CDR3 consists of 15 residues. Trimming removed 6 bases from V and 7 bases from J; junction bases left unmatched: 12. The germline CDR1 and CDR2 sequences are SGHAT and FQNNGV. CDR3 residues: CASRSTGLKRNEQFF. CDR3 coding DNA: TGTGCCAGCAGATCGACAGGGCTGAAGCGGAATGAGCAGTTCTTC.

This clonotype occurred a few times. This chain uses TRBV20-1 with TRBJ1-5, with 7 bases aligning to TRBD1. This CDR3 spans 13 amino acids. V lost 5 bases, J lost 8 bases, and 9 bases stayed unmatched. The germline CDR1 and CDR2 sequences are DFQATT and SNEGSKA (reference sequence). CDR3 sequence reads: CSAQGEGSKPQHF. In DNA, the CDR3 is TGCAGTGCTCAGGGGGAGGGAAGTAAGCCCCAGCATTTT.

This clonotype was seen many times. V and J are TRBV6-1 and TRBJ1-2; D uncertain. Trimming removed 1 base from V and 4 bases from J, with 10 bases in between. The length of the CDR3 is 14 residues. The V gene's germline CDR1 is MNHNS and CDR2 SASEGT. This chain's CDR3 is CASSEGSEFYGYTF. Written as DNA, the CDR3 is TGTGCCAGCAGTGAAGGGTCAGAGTTCTATGGCTACACCTTC.

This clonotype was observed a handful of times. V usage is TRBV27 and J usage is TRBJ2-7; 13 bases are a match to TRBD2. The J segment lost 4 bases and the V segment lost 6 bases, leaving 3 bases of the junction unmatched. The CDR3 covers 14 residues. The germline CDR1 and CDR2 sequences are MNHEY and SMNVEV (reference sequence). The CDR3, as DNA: TGTGCCAGCAGAGGACTAGCGGGGGTTTACGAGCAGTACTTC. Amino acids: CASRGLAGVYEQYF.

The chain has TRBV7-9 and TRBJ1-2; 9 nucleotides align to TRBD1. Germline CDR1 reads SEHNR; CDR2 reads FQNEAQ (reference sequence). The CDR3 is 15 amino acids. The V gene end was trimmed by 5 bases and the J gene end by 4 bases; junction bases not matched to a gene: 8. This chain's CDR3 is CASSPGQGLVYGYTF. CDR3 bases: TGTGCCAGCAGCCCTGGACAGGGGTTGGTCTATGGCTACACCTTC. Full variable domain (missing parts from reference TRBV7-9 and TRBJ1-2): DTGVSQNPRHKITKRGQNVTFRCDPISEHNRLYWYRQTLGQGPEFLTYFQNEAQLEKSRLLSDRFSAERPKGSFSTLEIQRTEQGDSAMYLCASSPGQGLVYGYTFGSGTRLTVV.

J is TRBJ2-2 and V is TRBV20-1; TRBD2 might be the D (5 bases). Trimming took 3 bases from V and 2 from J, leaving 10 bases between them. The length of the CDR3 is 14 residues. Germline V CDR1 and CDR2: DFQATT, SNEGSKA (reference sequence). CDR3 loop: CSASPGFNTGELFF. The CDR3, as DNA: TGCAGTGCTAGTCCGGGGTTTAACACCGGGGAGCTGTTTTTT.

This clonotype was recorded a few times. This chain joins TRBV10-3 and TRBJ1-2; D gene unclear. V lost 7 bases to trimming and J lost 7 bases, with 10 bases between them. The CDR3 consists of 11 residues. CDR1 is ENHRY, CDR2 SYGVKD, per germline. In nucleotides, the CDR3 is TGTGCCATCAATCAGGCGGGTGGCTACACCTTC. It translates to CAINQAGGYTF.

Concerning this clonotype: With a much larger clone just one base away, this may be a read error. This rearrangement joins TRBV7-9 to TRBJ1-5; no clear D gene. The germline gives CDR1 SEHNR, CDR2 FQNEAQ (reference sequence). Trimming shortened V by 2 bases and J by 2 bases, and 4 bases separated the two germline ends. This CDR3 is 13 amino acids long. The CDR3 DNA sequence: TGTGCCAGCAGCTTATATGGCAATCAGCCCCAGCATTTT. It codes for CASSLYGNQPQHF.